This TCR beta chain was retrieved from a study of cytomegalovirus exposure and HLA in healthy donors. The study, taken as a whole, reports: Analysis performed later showed TCR beta chains linked to HLA being more clonally expanded than equally common others.

A note on this clone: Its matching antigen is unknown.

The CDR3 covers 15 residues. Trimming left V 4 bases short and J 6 bases short, with 16 bases between. The germline gives CDR1 MDHEN, CDR2 SYDVKM. The PCR was carried out with 60 Vbeta primers and 13 Jbeta primers. Here immunoSEQ multiplex PCR was the method, and the copy in TCRdb shows in-frame clones only, minus some. The sample consists of 200,000 or so clones, 84% of them appearing once. Sequences were obtained from PBMCs. V is TRBV28 and J is TRBJ1-5, with TRBD1 as a possible D gene (6 bases). This TCR derives from a woman between 45 and 60 years old in good health and CMV-seropositive. CDR3 region: CASSSHRQDAQPQHF. CDR3 coding DNA: TGTGCCAGCAGTTCCCACCGACAGGATGCTCAGCCCCAGCATTTT.